These T cell receptor beta chains were read from a single sample in a study of shared clonotypes between healthy human individuals. Method: immunoSEQ multiplex PCR; TCRdb's copy keeps in-frame clones and lacks some. Of 1.5 million to 1.9 million clones in the sample, around 98% were seen once. The sequencing input was naive CD4+ T cells sorted from blood. These receptors originate from a man younger than 40 in good health. Both conserved end residues are part of each CDR3. Each record gives: CDR3 protein, CDR3 DNA, V gene, J gene, CDR3 length, D gene, clone size. A D gene is named only where the DNA matches it firmly. Expanded clones are given a class, and other clones once, few, many or no size at all.

CDR3 protein: CASRWGRESYGYTF; CDR3 DNA: TGTGCCAGCAGATGGGGTCGGGAATCCTATGGCTACACCTTC; V gene: TRBV2; J gene: TRBJ1-2; CDR3 length: 14; D gene: .; clone size: .
CDR3 protein: CASRRLAGLTDTQYF; CDR3 DNA: TGTGCCAGTAGGAGACTAGCGGGATTGACAGATACGCAGTATTTT; V gene: TRBV19; J gene: TRBJ2-3; CDR3 length: 15; D gene: TRBD2; clone size: .
CDR3 protein: CSVGNSANVATEAFF; CDR3 DNA: TGCAGCGTTGGGAACAGTGCCAACGTGGCGACTGAAGCTTTCTTT; V gene: TRBV29-1; J gene: TRBJ1-1; CDR3 length: 15; D gene: .; clone size: .
CDR3 protein: CASSRGAKVDEQYF; CDR3 DNA: TGTGCCAGCAGCCGGGGGGCTAAGGTGGACGAGCAGTACTTC; V gene: TRBV7-9; J gene: TRBJ2-7; CDR3 length: 14; D gene: .; clone size: .
CDR3 protein: CASSLLAGGYEQYF; CDR3 DNA: TGTGCCAGCAGTTTATTGGCAGGAGGCTACGAGCAGTACTTC; V gene: TRBV27; J gene: TRBJ2-7; CDR3 length: 14; D gene: .; clone size: .
CDR3 protein: CASGGAGRYEQYF; CDR3 DNA: TGTGCCAGCGGGGGGGCGGGAAGATACGAGCAGTACTTC; V gene: TRBV28; J gene: TRBJ2-7; CDR3 length: 13; D gene: .; clone size: once
CDR3 protein: CASSYRQGYTIYF; CDR3 DNA: TGTGCCAGCAGTTACAGGCAGGGATACACCATATATTTT; V gene: TRBV6-5; J gene: TRBJ1-3; CDR3 length: 13; D gene: .; clone size: .
CDR3 protein: CASKRTMPNTEAFF; CDR3 DNA: TGTGCCAGCAAAAGGACAATGCCGAACACTGAAGCTTTCTTT; V gene: TRBV2; J gene: TRBJ1-1; CDR3 length: 14; D gene: .; clone size: .
CDR3 protein: CASRLDRGAGGYTF; CDR3 DNA: TGTGCCAGTCGTTTGGACAGGGGCGCCGGTGGCTACACCTTC; V gene: TRBV19; J gene: TRBJ1-2; CDR3 length: 14; D gene: TRBD1; clone size: .
CDR3 protein: CASRITGDTQYF; CDR3 DNA: TGTGCCAGCAGAATAACAGGGGATACGCAGTATTTT; V gene: TRBV28; J gene: TRBJ2-3; CDR3 length: 12; D gene: .; clone size: .
CDR3 protein: CASSRGSGETQYF; CDR3 DNA: TGTGCCAGCTCACGAGGGAGCGGGGAGACCCAGTACTTC; V gene: TRBV18; J gene: TRBJ2-5; CDR3 length: 13; D gene: .; clone size: .
CDR3 protein: CASSISGTGVIEAFF; CDR3 DNA: TGTGCCAGCAGCATATCCGGGACAGGGGTGATTGAAGCTTTCTTT; V gene: TRBV11-2; J gene: TRBJ1-1; CDR3 length: 15; D gene: TRBD1; clone size: .
CDR3 protein: CASSQDYGYTF; CDR3 DNA: TGTGCCAGCAGCCAAGACTATGGCTACACCTTC; V gene: TRBV4-2; J gene: TRBJ1-2; CDR3 length: 11; D gene: .; clone size: .
CDR3 protein: CASSLSGGSDTGELFF; CDR3 DNA: TGCGCCAGCAGCTTAAGTGGAGGGTCAGACACCGGGGAGCTGTTTTTT; V gene: TRBV5-1; J gene: TRBJ2-2; CDR3 length: 16; D gene: .; clone size: .
CDR3 protein: CASSSGLAGVLLNEQFF; CDR3 DNA: TGTGCCAGCAGCTCTGGACTAGCGGGAGTTCTACTCAATGAGCAGTTCTTC; V gene: TRBV5-4; J gene: TRBJ2-1; CDR3 length: 17; D gene: TRBD2; clone size: .
CDR3 protein: CASNRGQGAYEQYF; CDR3 DNA: TGTGCCAGCAACCGGGGACAGGGGGCCTACGAGCAGTACTTC; V gene: TRBV6-6; J gene: TRBJ2-7; CDR3 length: 14; D gene: TRBD1; clone size: .
CDR3 protein: CASSKRTGGAYGYTF; CDR3 DNA: TGTGCCAGCAGTAAACGGACAGGGGGCGCCTATGGCTACACCTTC; V gene: TRBV6-5; J gene: TRBJ1-2; CDR3 length: 15; D gene: TRBD1; clone size: .
CDR3 protein: CASSPRRGPRNVTGELFF; CDR3 DNA: TGTGCCAGCAGCCCTAGGAGGGGCCCGCGCAATGTGACCGGGGAGCTGTTTTTT; V gene: TRBV5-6; J gene: TRBJ2-2; CDR3 length: 18; D gene: .; clone size: .
CDR3 protein: CASSDARGQGSYGYTF; CDR3 DNA: TGTGCCAGCAGTGATGCCCGGGGACAGGGGTCCTATGGCTACACCTTC; V gene: TRBV6-4; J gene: TRBJ1-2; CDR3 length: 16; D gene: TRBD1; clone size: .
CDR3 protein: CASRSWTPRAYEQYF; CDR3 DNA: TGTGCCAGCAGATCCTGGACCCCGAGGGCCTACGAGCAGTACTTC; V gene: TRBV5-7; J gene: TRBJ2-7; CDR3 length: 15; D gene: .; clone size: .
CDR3 protein: CASRRTGVAGELFF; CDR3 DNA: TGTGCCAGCAGGAGGACAGGGGTGGCCGGGGAGCTGTTTTTT; V gene: TRBV6-5; J gene: TRBJ2-2; CDR3 length: 14; D gene: TRBD1; clone size: .
CDR3 protein: CASSTGTRSPGQYF; CDR3 DNA: TGTGCCAGCAGTACCGGGACAAGGAGCCCAGGGCAGTACTTC; V gene: TRBV7-2; J gene: TRBJ2-7; CDR3 length: 14; D gene: .; clone size: .
CDR3 protein: CATSREGQGYEQYF; CDR3 DNA: TGTGCCACCAGCAGAGAGGGACAGGGCTACGAGCAGTACTTC; V gene: TRBV15; J gene: TRBJ2-7; CDR3 length: 14; D gene: TRBD1; clone size: .
CDR3 protein: CATSREELAVTGELFF; CDR3 DNA: TGTGCCACCAGCAGAGAGGAACTAGCGGTTACCGGGGAGCTGTTTTTT; V gene: TRBV15; J gene: TRBJ2-2; CDR3 length: 16; D gene: TRBD2; clone size: .
CDR3 protein: CASSLARGSGDTQYF; CDR3 DNA: TGTGCCAGCAGCTTAGCAAGGGGGTCGGGAGATACGCAGTATTTT; V gene: TRBV7-6; J gene: TRBJ2-3; CDR3 length: 15; D gene: .; clone size: .
CDR3 protein: CASSQHGGSSYEQYF; CDR3 DNA: TGTGCCAGCAGCCAGCACGGGGGGAGCTCCTACGAGCAGTACTTC; V gene: TRBV14; J gene: TRBJ2-7; CDR3 length: 15; D gene: TRBD2; clone size: .
CDR3 protein: CASSFRRTSGYNEQFF; CDR3 DNA: TGTGCTAGCAGCTTCAGAAGGACTAGCGGGTACAATGAGCAGTTCTTC; V gene: TRBV7-7; J gene: TRBJ2-1; CDR3 length: 16; D gene: TRBD2; clone size: .
CDR3 protein: CASSLAGPGLAPYF; CDR3 DNA: TGCGCCAGCAGCTTGGCAGGTCCGGGACTAGCGCCGTATTTT; V gene: TRBV5-1; J gene: TRBJ2-3; CDR3 length: 14; D gene: TRBD2; clone size: .
CDR3 protein: CASSVGPNTGELFF; CDR3 DNA: TGTGCCAGCAGTGTAGGTCCAAACACCGGGGAGCTGTTTTTT; V gene: TRBV25-1; J gene: TRBJ2-2; CDR3 length: 14; D gene: .; clone size: .
CDR3 protein: CASSSQRGIRLSYNEQFF; CDR3 DNA: TGTGCCAGCAGTTCACAACGCGGGATTAGACTATCCTACAATGAGCAGTTCTTC; V gene: TRBV27; J gene: TRBJ2-1; CDR3 length: 18; D gene: .; clone size: .
CDR3 protein: CASSPVEETQYF; CDR3 DNA: TGTGCCAGCTCACCAGTGGAAGAGACCCAGTACTTC; V gene: TRBV18; J gene: TRBJ2-5; CDR3 length: 12; D gene: .; clone size: .
CDR3 protein: CASSLQPSGVPYEQYF; CDR3 DNA: TGCGCCAGCAGCCTACAACCTTCAGGGGTTCCGTACGAGCAGTACTTC; V gene: TRBV4-1; J gene: TRBJ2-7; CDR3 length: 16; D gene: .; clone size: .
CDR3 protein: CSARVNEQFF; CDR3 DNA: TGCAGTGCTAGAGTTAATGAGCAGTTCTTC; V gene: TRBV20-1; J gene: TRBJ2-1; CDR3 length: 10; D gene: .; clone size: .
CDR3 protein: CASTDQPGDGNTIYF; CDR3 DNA: TGTGCCAGCACGGACCAACCCGGAGACGGAAACACCATATATTTT; V gene: TRBV9; J gene: TRBJ1-3; CDR3 length: 15; D gene: .; clone size: .
CDR3 protein: CASSLPQFNYGYTF; CDR3 DNA: TGTGCCAGCAGCTTACCGCAATTTAACTATGGCTACACCTTC; V gene: TRBV7-9; J gene: TRBJ1-2; CDR3 length: 14; D gene: .; clone size: once
CDR3 protein: CASSLGPVATNEKLFF; CDR3 DNA: TGCGCCAGCAGCTTGGGGCCTGTGGCAACTAATGAAAAACTGTTTTTT; V gene: TRBV5-1; J gene: TRBJ1-4; CDR3 length: 16; D gene: .; clone size: .
CDR3 protein: CASSPGPSYEQYF; CDR3 DNA: TGTGCCAGCAGCCCGGGGCCTTCCTACGAGCAGTACTTC; V gene: TRBV9; J gene: TRBJ2-7; CDR3 length: 13; D gene: .; clone size: .
CDR3 protein: CASSQESSGNTIYF; CDR3 DNA: TGTGCCAGCAGCCAAGAGAGCTCTGGAAACACCATATATTTT; V gene: TRBV4-2; J gene: TRBJ1-3; CDR3 length: 14; D gene: .; clone size: .
CDR3 protein: CAIRSDYNEQFF; CDR3 DNA: TGTGCCATCAGATCTGATTACAATGAGCAGTTCTTC; V gene: TRBV10-3; J gene: TRBJ2-1; CDR3 length: 12; D gene: .; clone size: .
CDR3 protein: CASSIEPRLADTQYF; CDR3 DNA: TGTGCCAGTAGTATAGAACCAAGACTAGCAGATACGCAGTATTTT; V gene: TRBV19; J gene: TRBJ2-3; CDR3 length: 15; D gene: .; clone size: .
CDR3 protein: CASSLFPRDRFEQYF; CDR3 DNA: TGTGCCAGCAGCTTATTTCCCCGGGACAGGTTCGAGCAGTACTTC; V gene: TRBV7-2; J gene: TRBJ2-7; CDR3 length: 15; D gene: TRBD1; clone size: .
CDR3 protein: CASNDIGYGYTF; CDR3 DNA: TGTGCCAGCAACGACATAGGCTATGGCTACACCTTC; V gene: TRBV7-2; J gene: TRBJ1-2; CDR3 length: 12; D gene: .; clone size: few
CDR3 protein: CASSFQGLAAPFF; CDR3 DNA: TGTGCCAGCAGTTTTCAGGGACTAGCGGCCCCGTTCTTC; V gene: TRBV27; J gene: TRBJ2-1; CDR3 length: 13; D gene: TRBD2; clone size: .
CDR3 protein: CSVDRGGNTGELFF; CDR3 DNA: TGCAGCGTCGACAGGGGTGGCAACACCGGGGAGCTGTTTTTT; V gene: TRBV29-1; J gene: TRBJ2-2; CDR3 length: 14; D gene: TRBD1; clone size: .
CDR3 protein: CASRGLAGVPYNEQFF; CDR3 DNA: TGTGCCAGCAGGGGACTAGCGGGAGTTCCCTACAATGAGCAGTTCTTC; V gene: TRBV11-2; J gene: TRBJ2-1; CDR3 length: 16; D gene: TRBD2; clone size: .
CDR3 protein: CASSSYGYEQYF; CDR3 DNA: TGTGCCAGCAGCTCCTACGGCTACGAGCAGTACTTC; V gene: TRBV5-6; J gene: TRBJ2-7; CDR3 length: 12; D gene: .; clone size: .
CDR3 protein: CSFLDAETQYF; CDR3 DNA: TGCAGCTTCCTCGACGCGGAGACCCAGTACTTC; V gene: TRBV29-1; J gene: TRBJ2-5; CDR3 length: 11; D gene: .; clone size: .
CDR3 protein: CASSGRQKHF; CDR3 DNA: TGTGCCAGCAGTGGACGGCAAAAGCATTTT; V gene: TRBV2; J gene: TRBJ1-5; CDR3 length: 10; D gene: .; clone size: few
CDR3 protein: CASSLLKAKQYF; CDR3 DNA: TGTGCCAGCAGCTTGTTGAAAGCAAAGCAGTACTTC; V gene: TRBV5-6; J gene: TRBJ2-7; CDR3 length: 12; D gene: .; clone size: .
CDR3 protein: CASSEYWGTNGYTF; CDR3 DNA: TGTGCCAGCAGTGAATATTGGGGGACCAATGGCTACACCTTC; V gene: TRBV6-1; J gene: TRBJ1-2; CDR3 length: 14; D gene: .; clone size: .
CDR3 protein: CATSRAIPDRFNQPQHF; CDR3 DNA: TGTGCCACCAGCAGAGCAATTCCGGACAGGTTCAATCAGCCCCAGCATTTT; V gene: TRBV15; J gene: TRBJ1-5; CDR3 length: 17; D gene: TRBD1; clone size: .
CDR3 protein: CASSHNRTSPRTYEQYF; CDR3 DNA: TGTGCCAGCAGCCATAACCGAACTAGTCCCCGTACCTACGAGCAGTACTTC; V gene: TRBV14; J gene: TRBJ2-7; CDR3 length: 17; D gene: .; clone size: once
CDR3 protein: CASSAISGANVLTF; CDR3 DNA: TGTGCCAGTAGTGCGATCTCTGGGGCCAACGTCCTGACTTTC; V gene: TRBV19; J gene: TRBJ2-6; CDR3 length: 14; D gene: .; clone size: .
CDR3 protein: CASSQTGLSYNEQFF; CDR3 DNA: TGCGCCAGCAGCCAGACTGGGCTCTCCTACAATGAGCAGTTCTTC; V gene: TRBV5-1; J gene: TRBJ2-1; CDR3 length: 15; D gene: .; clone size: .
CDR3 protein: CASSALAGSTDTQYF; CDR3 DNA: TGTGCCAGCAGCGCTCTAGCGGGCTCCACAGATACGCAGTATTTT; V gene: TRBV7-7; J gene: TRBJ2-3; CDR3 length: 15; D gene: TRBD2; clone size: .
CDR3 protein: CASSFRETSDEAFF; CDR3 DNA: TGTGCCAGCAGCTTTAGGGAGACTTCGGATGAAGCTTTCTTT; V gene: TRBV7-8; J gene: TRBJ1-1; CDR3 length: 14; D gene: .; clone size: .
CDR3 protein: CSQTSGSENTQYF; CDR3 DNA: TGCAGTCAGACTAGCGGGAGTGAGAATACGCAGTATTTT; V gene: TRBV29-1; J gene: TRBJ2-3; CDR3 length: 13; D gene: TRBD2; clone size: .